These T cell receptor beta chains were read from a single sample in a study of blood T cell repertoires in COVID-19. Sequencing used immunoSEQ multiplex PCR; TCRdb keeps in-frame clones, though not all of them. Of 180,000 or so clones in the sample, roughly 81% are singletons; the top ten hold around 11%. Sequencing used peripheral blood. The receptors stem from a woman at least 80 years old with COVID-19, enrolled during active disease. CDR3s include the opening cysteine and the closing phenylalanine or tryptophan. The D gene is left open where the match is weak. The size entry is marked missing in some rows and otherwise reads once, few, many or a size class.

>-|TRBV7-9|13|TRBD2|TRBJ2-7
CASSLTGGNEQYF
TGTGCCAGCAGCTTAACGGGGGGGAACGAGCAGTACTTC
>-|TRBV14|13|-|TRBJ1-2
CASSQVAAEGYTF
TGTGCCAGCAGCCAAGTGGCGGCAGAAGGCTACACCTTC
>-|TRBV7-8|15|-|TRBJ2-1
CASSLKSIAYNEQFF
TGTGCCAGCAGCTTAAAGTCGATAGCGTACAATGAGCAGTTCTTC
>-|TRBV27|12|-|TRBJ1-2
CASRQGAYGYTF
TGTGCCAGCAGACAGGGAGCCTATGGCTACACCTTC
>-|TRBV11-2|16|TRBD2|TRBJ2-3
CASSPALAGGPDTQYF
TGTGCCAGCAGCCCTGCCCTAGCGGGGGGGCCAGATACGCAGTATTTT
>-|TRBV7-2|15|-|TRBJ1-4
CASSPRSGGGEKLFF
TGTGCCAGCAGCCCCCGAAGCGGGGGAGGTGAAAAACTGTTTTTT
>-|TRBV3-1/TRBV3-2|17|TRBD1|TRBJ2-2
CASSQDWDRPNTGELFF
TGTGCCAGCAGCCAAGATTGGGACAGACCGAACACCGGGGAGCTGTTTTTT
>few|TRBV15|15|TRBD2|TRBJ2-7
CATSSSLAGGYEQYF
TGTGCCACCAGCTCTTCACTAGCGGGAGGCTACGAGCAGTACTTC
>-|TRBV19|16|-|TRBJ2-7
CASSLLRGAAPHEQYF
TGTGCCAGTAGTCTCCTACGTGGTGCGGCTCCCCACGAGCAGTACTTC
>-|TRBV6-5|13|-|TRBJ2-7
CASSPGTPSALDF
TGTGCCAGCAGTCCAGGGACTCCGAGCGCTTTGGACTTC
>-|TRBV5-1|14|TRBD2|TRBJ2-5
CASSAGTSVETQYF
TGCGCCAGCAGCGCCGGGACTAGCGTAGAGACCCAGTACTTC
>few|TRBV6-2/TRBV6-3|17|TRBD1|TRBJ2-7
CASSYSGQGALTYEQYF
TGTGCCAGCAGTTACTCGGGACAGGGGGCCCTCACCTACGAGCAGTACTTC
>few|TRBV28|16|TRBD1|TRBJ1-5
CASSLFRTGSHQPQHF
TGTGCCAGCAGTTTATTCAGGACAGGGAGCCATCAGCCCCAGCATTTT
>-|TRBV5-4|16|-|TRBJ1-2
CASSLDRGTPNYGYTF
TGTGCCAGCAGCTTGGATCGAGGGACACCGAACTATGGCTACACCTTC
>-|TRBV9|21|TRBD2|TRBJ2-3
CASSVGLGLAGVDRSTDTQYF
TGTGCCAGCAGCGTAGGACTAGGACTAGCGGGTGTTGATCGTAGCACAGATACGCAGTATTTT
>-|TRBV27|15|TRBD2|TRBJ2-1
CASSGLAGGFDEQFF
TGTGCCAGCAGTGGACTAGCGGGAGGGTTTGATGAGCAGTTCTTC
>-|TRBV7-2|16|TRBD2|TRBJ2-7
CASSPPGLAGVREQYF
TGTGCCAGCAGCCCTCCTGGGCTAGCGGGAGTCCGCGAGCAGTACTTC
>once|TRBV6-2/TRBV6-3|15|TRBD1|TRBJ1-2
CASSSTLGQGGGDTF
TGTGCCAGCAGTTCTACCCTTGGACAGGGCGGAGGGGACACCTTC
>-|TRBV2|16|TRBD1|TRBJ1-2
CASSEGGQGRGYGYTF
TGTGCCAGCAGTGAAGGGGGACAGGGAAGAGGCTATGGCTACACCTTC
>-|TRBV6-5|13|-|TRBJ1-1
CASISGATLEAFF
TGTGCCAGCATCAGCGGGGCCACCCTTGAAGCTTTCTTT
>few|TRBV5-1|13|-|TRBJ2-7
CASSSGLSTEQYF
TGCGCCAGCAGCTCGGGACTGTCTACCGAGCAGTACTTC
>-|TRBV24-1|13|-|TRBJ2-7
CATQGHFSYEQYF
TGTGCCACCCAGGGACACTTCTCCTACGAGCAGTACTTC
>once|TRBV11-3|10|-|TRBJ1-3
CASRAGTIYF
TGTGCCAGCCGCGCGGGCACCATATATTTT
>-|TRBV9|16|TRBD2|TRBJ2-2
CASSGLAGGQSGELFF
TGTGCCAGCAGCGGACTAGCGGGGGGCCAGAGCGGGGAGCTGTTTTTT